The TCR beta chain under discussion was sequenced for a study of T cell repertoires in cytomegalovirus infection. V was pared by 3 bases and J by 14 bases, with 11 bases of the junction left unmatched. The CDR3 spans 15 residues. Via MiXCR, TCRdb re-called the reads, giving one row per CDR3 protein. The sample shows approximately 190,000 distinct CDR3 sequences, about a tenth of them seen only once. The sequenced sample consisted of PBMCs. This TCR derives from a human donor in good health (CMV status not recorded). Some clones in this sample may be carry-over from other donors' samples. The chain carries TRBV12-3 or TRBV12-4 and TRBJ2-4, with 12 bases that match TRBD2. The CDR3 region has the DNA TGTGCCAGCAGTTTGGGACTAGCGGGTAGGGGTCCTAAGTACTTC. Translation gives CASSLGLAGRGPKYF.